This TCR beta chain was observed in a study of early T cells in non-severe SARS-CoV-2 infection. Individual cDNA molecules were tagged with unique molecular identifiers. TCRdb ran MiXCR on the 5' RACE reads and lists one entry per CDR3 protein. The sample lists 25,000 to 35,000 distinct CDR3 sequences, around 5% occurring once. V gave up 4 bases and J gave up 2 bases; unmatched junction bases: 6. This CDR3 spans 15 amino acids. Germline values: CDR1 SGHTA, CDR2 FQGNSA. Many counts were recorded for this clonotype. The TCR was taken from an adult who was a healthcare worker with PCR-confirmed SARS-CoV-2 infection or an uninfected control (not recorded which). Sequenced material: whole blood. V and J are TRBV7-2 and TRBJ1-2, with 8 bases matching TRBD1. The CDR3 is CASSSRDRPNYGYTF. CDR3 nucleotide sequence: TGTGCCAGCAGCTCGCGGGACAGGCCCAACTATGGCTACACCTTC.